This is a list of T cell receptor beta chains from one sample in a study of T cell responses to AZD1222 COVID-19 vaccine. Sequenced by immunoSEQ multiplex PCR; TCRdb stores in-frame clones only, minus some. This repertoire shows around 110,000 clones, 90% to 95% found once; its top ten account for about 2.7%. This sample comprised peripheral blood, obtained on day 0 of AZD1222 vaccination. The receptors derive from an adult in good health. Both conserved end residues are part of each CDR3. D genes are given only for firm matches. Only part of the rows carry a size: once, few, many, or a class if the clone is expanded.

D	V	size	J	CDR3	DNA
TRBD2	TRBV18	-	TRBJ2-5	CASSGRQPYPKETQYF	TGTGCCAGCTCCGGGAGGCAGCCGTATCCCAAAGAGACCCAGTACTTC
-	TRBV27	once	TRBJ1-1	CASSFWGASDRINTEAFF	TGTGCCAGCAGTTTTTGGGGAGCTTCGGACAGAATAAACACTGAAGCTTTCTTT
-	TRBV7-9	-	TRBJ2-5	CASSSRDFSTETQYF	TGTGCCAGCAGCTCCCGGGACTTCAGCACCGAGACCCAGTACTTC
TRBD1	TRBV24-1	-	TRBJ2-5	CATSDPGTDGTQYF	TGTGCCACCAGTGATCCCGGGACAGATGGGACCCAGTACTTC
-	TRBV18	-	TRBJ2-3	CASSLLYVAEAPDTQYF	TGTGCCAGCTCACTACTATACGTAGCCGAGGCCCCAGATACGCAGTATTTT
-	TRBV28	-	TRBJ1-5	CASSYPGQGYQPQHF	TGTGCCAGCAGTTACCCGGGGCAGGGATATCAGCCCCAGCATTTT
-	TRBV9	-	TRBJ1-1	CASSPGEATEAFF	TGTGCCAGCTCCCCCGGGGAGGCTACTGAAGCTTTCTTT
-	TRBV6-2/TRBV6-3	-	TRBJ2-1	CASSPARAEQFF	TGTGCCAGCAGTCCCGCCCGAGCAGAGCAGTTCTTC
-	TRBV6-5	-	TRBJ1-2	CASSYSQGRNYGYTF	TGTGCCAGCAGTTACTCGCAGGGGAGGAACTATGGCTACACCTTC
-	TRBV5-4	-	TRBJ1-6	CASSFKTQYNSPLHF	TGTGCCAGCAGCTTCAAAACCCAATATAATTCACCCCTCCACTTT
-	TRBV20-1	-	TRBJ1-2	CRALSYTF	TGCAGGGCACTAAGCTACACCTTC
TRBD2	TRBV18	once	TRBJ2-7	CASSQGLAGGEQYF	TGTGCCAGCTCACAGGGACTAGCGGGAGGCGAGCAGTACTTC
-	TRBV6-5	-	TRBJ1-2	CASSYSDRTYGYTF	TGTGCCAGCAGTTACTCGGACCGAACCTATGGCTACACCTTC
-	TRBV30	-	TRBJ1-6	CAWSLGAWDSPLHF	TGTGCCTGGAGTCTGGGAGCGTGGGATTCACCCCTCCACTTT
-	TRBV5-1	once	TRBJ2-7	CASSLGSGSSYEQYF	TGCGCCAGCAGCTTGGGTTCGGGATCCTCCTACGAGCAGTACTTC
-	TRBV19	-	TRBJ2-3	CASIESTRVGDTQYF	TGTGCCAGTATCGAAAGCACGAGGGTTGGAGATACGCAGTATTTT
-	TRBV7-9	-	TRBJ2-7	CASSLVLMEVSYEQYF	TGTGCCAGCAGCTTAGTCTTAATGGAGGTATCCTACGAGCAGTACTTC
TRBD2	TRBV7-7	-	TRBJ2-3	CASSFRLAVAHVTDTQYF	TGTGCTAGCAGCTTCAGACTAGCGGTGGCACATGTCACAGATACGCAGTATTTT
-	TRBV25-1	-	TRBJ1-1	CASSEGWGRAGGTEAFF	TGTGCCAGCAGTGAAGGTTGGGGCCGGGCTGGAGGCACTGAAGCTTTCTTT
-	TRBV6-2/TRBV6-3	-	TRBJ1-2	CASSQWTRGGYTF	TGTGCCAGCAGCCAGTGGACCCGAGGGGGCTACACCTTC
-	TRBV7-9	few	TRBJ2-7	CASSSKSYEQYF	TGTGCCAGCAGCTCGAAATCCTACGAGCAGTACTTC
-	TRBV5-1	-	TRBJ1-2	CASSGEEGFYGYTF	TGCGCCAGCAGCGGGGAGGAGGGTTTCTATGGCTACACCTTC
-	TRBV27	-	TRBJ2-1	CASSLTRVSYNEQFF	TGTGCCAGCAGTTTGACCAGGGTTTCCTACAATGAGCAGTTCTTC
TRBD2	TRBV6-5	-	TRBJ2-3	CASSSLAATQYF	TGTGCCAGCAGTTCCCTAGCGGCTACGCAGTATTTT
-	TRBV15	-	TRBJ2-7	CATSRAPVHSYEQYF	TGTGCCACCAGCAGAGCCCCGGTACACTCCTACGAGCAGTACTTC
-	TRBV29-1	-	TRBJ1-4	CSVGGSQDSEKLFF	TGCAGCGTTGGTGGGTCTCAGGACTCTGAAAAACTGTTTTTT
TRBD1	TRBV27	-	TRBJ2-2	CDCKGQDKLGELFF	TGTGACTGTAAGGGACAGGACAAACTCGGGGAGCTGTTTTTT
TRBD2	TRBV27	-	TRBJ2-2	CASSVEAGAGELFF	TGTGCCAGCAGTGTTGAAGCGGGAGCCGGGGAGCTGTTTTTT